A single sample gave rise to the 30 T cell receptor beta chains below, sequenced in a study of breast tumors, draining lymph nodes, adjacent tissues. Breast cancer patients provided tissue from their axillary draining lymph nodes. TCRdb passed the multiplex PCR reads through MiXCR, listing each CDR3 protein once. The sample yields 130,000 or so distinct CDR3 sequences, over 20% seen once. Sequencing was performed on axillary lymph node tissue. These receptors were taken from a female donor with breast cancer. Some clones in this sample may be carry-over from other donors' samples.

This clonotype was detected ten times or more. V and J are TRBV19 and TRBJ2-5; tentatively, D is TRBD1 (5 bases). The CDR3 runs 13 residues. Trimming left V 6 bases short and J 5 bases short, with 13 bases between. CDR1 is LNHDA and CDR2 is SQIVND in the germline V gene (reference sequence). This chain's CDR3 is CASSEGVMETQYF. For the CDR3, the DNA is TGTGCCAGTAGCGAAGGGGTTATGGAGACCCAGTACTTC.

At least ten counts were recorded for this clonotype. The chain carries TRBV30 and TRBJ1-4, with 8 bases matching TRBD1. The V segment lost 7 bases and the J segment 4 bases; nucleotides outside the gene matches: 2. The CDR3 has 12 residues. CDR1 and CDR2 (germline): GTSNPN, SVGIG (reference sequence). The CDR3 DNA sequence: TGTGCCTTGGGACAGGATAATGAAAAACTGTTTTTT. This encodes CALGQDNEKLFF.

The chain joins TRBV7-9 to TRBJ2-7; TRBD1 matches at 9 bases. The germline CDR1 and CDR2 sequences are SEHNR and FQNEAQ (reference sequence). The CDR3 consists of 14 residues. Trimming at V came to 5 bases and at J to 6 bases, leaving 8 bases not matched to a gene. The CDR3 nucleotides read TGTGCCAGCAGCCGGGACAGGGCTAACCGCGAGCAGTACTTC. The encoded protein is CASSRDRANREQYF. Full variable domain (remainder filled in from reference TRBV7-9 and TRBJ2-7): DTGVSQNPRHKITKRGQNVTFRCDPISEHNRLYWYRQTLGQGPEFLTYFQNEAQLEKSRLLSDRFSAERPKGSFSTLEIQRTEQGDSAMYLCASSRDRANREQYFGPGTRLTVT.

Many counts were recorded for this clonotype. The V and J genes are TRBV3-1 and TRBJ2-2, with D possibly being TRBD2 (5 bases). Deletions cut 4 bases from V and 2 bases from J, with 8 bases between. CDR1 and CDR2 from the germline V gene are LGHDT and YNNKEL (reference sequence). CDR3 length: 14 residues. This chain's CDR3 is CASSRGPNTGELFF. CDR3 bases: TGTGCCAGCAGCCGCGGGCCCAACACCGGGGAGCTGTTTTTT.

This clonotype showed up just a few times. This may arise from a read error, as a much more abundant clone is one base away. The conserved final phenylalanine or tryptophan is absent from the CDR3, which likely points to a read error. The chain is built from TRBV7-9 and TRBJ2-1; D is possibly TRBD1 (6 bases). Germline CDR1 is SEHNR and CDR2 is FQNEAQ (reference sequence). This CDR3 contains 15 residues. With 4 bases removed from V and 6 bases from J, the gap between germline ends came to 16 bases. CDR3 protein: CASSSEGTRGNEQFS. Here the CDR3 DNA reads TGTGCCAGCAGCTCCGAGGGGACAAGGGGCAATGAGCAGTTCTCC.

The table lists this clonotype with a few counts. The chain carries TRBV28 and TRBJ2-1; tentative D call: TRBD1 (6 bases). Germline loops: CDR1 MDHEN, CDR2 SYDVKM. This CDR3 region has 15 residues. Trimming left V 8 bases short and J 0 bases short, with 14 bases between. The CDR3 DNA reads as TGTGCCAGCTTCTCGGACAGTAACTCCTACAATGAGCAGTTCTTC. The encoded protein is CASFSDSNSYNEQFF.

This clonotype was seen at least ten times. The chain couples TRBV5-4 to TRBJ2-7; D gene uncertain. Between the trimmed V and J ends, which lost 2 bases and 2 bases, there was a span of 8 bases. The CDR3 has 13 amino acids. Looked up from germline, CDR1 is SGHNT and CDR2 is YYREEE (reference sequence). The DNA for the CDR3 is TGTGCCAGCAGCTTCCTCCCTACCTACGAGCAGTACTTC. It is translated as CASSFLPTYEQYF.

This clonotype was seen many times. The chain recombines TRBV6-2 or TRBV6-3 with TRBJ1-2, with 8 bases identical to TRBD1. The germline V gene encodes CDR1 MNHEY and CDR2 SVGEGT. Losses at the gene ends were 8 bases for V and 4 bases for J; bases not matched to a gene: 6. CDR3 length: 13 amino acids. Written as DNA, the CDR3 is TGTGCCAGCGGACCGGGACAGGTCTATGGCTACACCTTC. Amino acids: CASGPGQVYGYTF.

This clonotype was detected ten times or more. The J gene is TRBJ2-7, the V gene TRBV19; TRBD2 aligns across 7 bases. The CDR3 consists of 15 residues. CDR1 and CDR2 (germline): LNHDA, SQIVND (reference sequence). The trim removed 8 bases at V and 5 bases at J, leaving 15 bases unmatched. The CDR3 region is CASSSSGTNPHEQYF. The CDR3 DNA is TGTGCCAGTTCTTCCTCCGGGACTAACCCCCACGAGCAGTACTTC.

This clonotype has a count of ten or more. This chain links TRBV4-1 with TRBJ2-3, with TRBD2 matching over 8 bases. This CDR3 is built from 15 residues. The V gene's germline CDR1 is MGHRA and CDR2 YSYEKL. V lost 0 bases to trimming and J lost 6 bases; unmatched junction nucleotides: 5. CDR3 residues: CASSQDLGLVDTQYF. CDR3 coding DNA: TGCGCCAGCAGCCAAGATCTGGGACTAGTGGATACGCAGTATTTT.

Details on this clonotype: This CDR3 fails to terminate in the conserved phenylalanine or tryptophan, so it likely reflects a read error. The CDR3 DNA reads TGTGCCAGCAGTGGAAGGGGGATTCCGCGCGAGCAGTACACC. Amino acids: CASSGRGIPREQYT. This rearrangement joins TRBV2 to TRBJ2-7; a weak D match, TRBD1 (6 bases). The germline V gene has CDR1 SNHLY and CDR2 FYNNEI. Trimming left V 4 bases short and J 6 bases short, with 16 bases between. This CDR3 has 14 amino acids.

This clonotype was observed at least ten times. V usage is TRBV6-1 and J usage is TRBJ2-7; TRBD2 agrees at 11 bases. V dropped 4 bases and J dropped 3; count of bases not matched to a gene: 11. CDR3 length equals 17 residues. Germline values: CDR1 MNHNS, CDR2 SASEGT. DNA of the CDR3: TGTGCCAGCAGTGCAGGGACTAGCGGTCTGACGCGCTACGAGCAGTACTTC. Translated, it gives CASSAGTSGLTRYEQYF.

On this clonotype: The germline gene is not matched at one end of the junction; a read error may be the cause. The chain combines TRBV19 with TRBJ1-3; perhaps TRBD1 as D (6 bases). In germline, CDR1 is LNHDA, CDR2 SQIVND (reference sequence). This CDR3 spans 17 amino acids. The CDR3 here is CVSSRSDRRTSGNTIYF. The CDR3 DNA reads TGTGTCAGTAGTCGCTCGGACAGAAGAACCTCTGGAAACACCATATATTTT.

Regarding this clonotype: Likely a read error: the CDR3 ends without its conserved phenylalanine or tryptophan. V is TRBV6-5 and J is TRBJ2-7, with 8 bases fitting TRBD1. The ends lost 0 bases at V and 3 bases at J; junction bases unmatched: 1. The CDR3 runs to 14 residues. The V gene's germline CDR1 is MNHEY and CDR2 SVGAGI. The CDR3, as DNA: TGTGCCAGCAGTTACTCAGGACAGGGCTACGAGCAGTACTCC. Protein sequence: CASSYSGQGYEQYS.

This clonotype was seen repeatedly, ten times or more. The V gene is TRBV5-6, the J gene TRBJ2-7; TRBD2 aligns across 8 bases. Germline trimming cut 0 bases from V and 2 bases from J; bases unmatched to any gene: 10. Germline assignment: CDR1 SGHDT and CDR2 YYEEEE. CDR3 length: 17 amino acids. The CDR3 sequence: CASSLAKGTSGAYEQYF. CDR3 bases: TGTGCCAGCAGCTTGGCCAAGGGAACTAGCGGAGCCTACGAGCAGTACTTC.

As to this clonotype: Being one base from a much bigger clone, this may be a read error. This sequence joins TRBV19 and TRBJ2-7, with 8 bases fitting TRBD2. This CDR3 contains 13 residues. The germline V gene has CDR1 LNHDA and CDR2 SQIVND (reference sequence). This chain's CDR3 is CASSNSGAYKQYF. Written as DNA, the CDR3 is TGTGCCAGTAGTAATAGCGGGGCCTACAAGCAGTACTTC.

Of note for this clonotype: This may be a read error, as it is one base from a much larger clone. The CDR3 carries no conserved terminal phenylalanine or tryptophan, so it likely arises from a read error. The chain combines TRBV15 with TRBJ2-7, with D perhaps TRBD2 (5 bases). Germline CDR1 is LNHNV and CDR2 is YYDKDF (reference sequence). The CDR3 runs to 13 residues. Deletions cut 8 bases from V and 3 bases from J, with 14 bases between. In DNA form, the CDR3 reads TGTGCCACCGGCGTGGGGAGAAGCTACGAGCAGTACTCC. This encodes CATGVGRSYEQYS.

V and J are TRBV7-9 and TRBJ1-1, with D unresolved. This CDR3 spans 11 amino acids. CDR1 and CDR2 (germline): SEHNR, FQNEAQ (reference sequence). V gave up 9 bases and J gave up 1 base, with 6 bases separating them. CDR3 DNA sequence: TGTGCCAGTGGATGGAACACTGAAGCTTTCTTT. This translates into CASGWNTEAFF.

This clonotype was seen ten or more times. The V call is TRBV10-2, the J call TRBJ1-2; D is unresolved. The V and J ends lost 5 bases and 4 bases respectively, with 11 bases between them. This CDR3 region has 13 residues. Germline CDR1 reads WSHSY; CDR2 reads SAAADI. The CDR3 DNA reads as TGCGCCAGCAGTACGAATCAGGCCTATGGCTACACCTTC. This gives the protein CASSTNQAYGYTF.

Details on this clonotype: This sequence may be a read error, since a much larger clone differs from it by one base. The chain combines TRBV7-3 with TRBJ2-1; D unclear. The germline CDR1 and CDR2 sequences are SGHTA and FQGTGA. Trimming took off 2 bases at V and 7 bases at J, with 18 bases between the two ends. This CDR3 has 16 amino acids. The CDR3 DNA follows: TGTGCCAGCAGCTTAGCGTTAGGACCCCCCGGGAATGAGCAGTTCTTC. This encodes CASSLALGPPGNEQFF.

In regard to this clonotype: Being one base from a much bigger clone, this may be a read error. The chain uses TRBV6-1 and TRBJ1-6; D unclear. Germline CDR1 is MNHNS and CDR2 is SASEGT. V shed 8 bases and J shed 12 bases, with 17 bases lying between them. The CDR3 runs to 13 residues. The CDR3 nucleotides read TGTGCCAGCGATACCGGCAGCCAAAGACCCCTCCACTTT. Translation: CASDTGSQRPLHF.

J is TRBJ1-1 and V is TRBV19; D possibly corresponds to TRBD1 (5 bases). Germline CDR1 LNHDA, CDR2 SQIVND (reference sequence). This CDR3 is 15 amino acids long. The V gene lost 3 bases and the J gene lost 1 base, with 12 bases spanning the gap. In nucleotides, the CDR3 is TGTGCCAGTAGTATTGGGGTACAGGAGAACACTGAAGCTTTCTTT. Its translation is CASSIGVQENTEAFF.

Comments on this clonotype: This may be a read error, as it is one base from a much larger clone. V and J are TRBV30 and TRBJ2-7; D is possibly TRBD1 (6 bases). Per germline, CDR1 GTSNPN and CDR2 SVGIG (reference sequence). The CDR3 runs to 13 residues. V was clipped by 2 bases and J by 4 bases, with 12 bases between them. The CDR3, as DNA: TGTGCCTGGAGTCCGGGACAAGCATACGAGCAGTACTTC. Protein sequence: CAWSPGQAYEQYF.

This clonotype has at least ten counts. The chain carries TRBV7-3 and TRBJ2-7; TRBD1 matches at 10 bases. The V gene end was trimmed by 3 bases and the J gene end by 7 bases; junction bases not matched to a gene: 9. Germline V gene lookup returns CDR1 SGHTA and CDR2 FQGTGA. This CDR3 spans 15 amino acids. The CDR3 region is CASSLTGTGVGEQYF. CDR3 DNA: TGTGCCAGCAGCTTGACCGGGACAGGGGTGGGGGAGCAGTACTTC.

The table lists this clonotype with many counts. This chain connects TRBV11-2 to TRBJ2-5; 9 positions match TRBD2. The CDR3 runs 14 residues. The trim removed 6 bases at V and 5 bases at J, leaving 7 bases unmatched. From germline, CDR1 is SGHAT and CDR2 FQNNGV. DNA for the CDR3: TGTGCCAGCAGACCCACTAGCGGGTACGAGACCCAGTACTTC. Translating it yields CASRPTSGYETQYF.

This clonotype was seen ten or more times. This sequence joins TRBV10-3 and TRBJ2-7; D uncertain. The CDR3 has 14 residues. Germline values: CDR1 ENHRY, CDR2 SYGVKD. The V and J ends lost 3 bases and 7 bases respectively, with 16 bases between them. CDR3 DNA sequence: TGTGCCATCAGTGATTCGACGCTCTCTCGGGAGCAGTACTTC. The encoded protein is CAISDSTLSREQYF.

This clonotype occurred many times. V and J are TRBV6-6 and TRBJ1-5, with 8 bases matching TRBD1. Germline V CDR1 and CDR2: MNHNY, SVGAGI (reference sequence). After removal of 8 bases from V and 6 bases from J, the junction contained 6 bases not matched to a gene. CDR3 length: 13 amino acids. In DNA, the CDR3 is TGTGCCAGCGGCACAGGGGGAGGTCAGCCCCAGCATTTT. Residues: CASGTGGGQPQHF.

This clonotype was found many times. The chain joins TRBV10-3 to TRBJ2-3, with 10 bases aligning to TRBD1. Germline assignment: CDR1 ENHRY and CDR2 SYGVKD. The CDR3 extends over 16 amino acids. V gave up 3 bases and J gave up 3 bases; unmatched junction bases: 6. The CDR3 nucleotides are TGTGCCATCAGTGACCCGGACAGGGGGGGAACAGATACGCAGTATTTT. Encoded protein: CAISDPDRGGTDTQYF.

This clonotype was observed many times. This chain joins TRBV3-1 and TRBJ2-7; D might be TRBD2 (6 bases). Germline V gene lookup returns CDR1 LGHDT and CDR2 YNNKEL (reference sequence). This CDR3 is built from 14 residues. Trimming cost V 1 base and J 2 bases, with 9 bases left between them. The CDR3 loop reads CASSQGAGTYEQYF. DNA for the CDR3: TGTGCCAGCAGCCAAGGTGCGGGGACCTACGAGCAGTACTTC.

This clonotype was recorded at least ten times. This chain connects TRBV18 to TRBJ2-7; TRBD1 aligns across 7 bases. V dropped 5 bases and J dropped 6; count of bases not matched to a gene: 10. Germline-derived CDR1 and CDR2 are KGHSH and LQKENI. The CDR3 spans 14 residues. This CDR3 reads CASSSTGYRLEQYF. The CDR3 nucleotides read TGTGCCAGCTCATCGACAGGGTATCGTCTCGAGCAGTACTTC.